This entry describes one TCR beta chain. Its antigen is not known. Assay used: immunoSEQ multiplex PCR; TCRdb lists only in-frame clones, some missing. The sample yields approximately 120,000 clones, about 90% seen once. The sample originates from a study of T cell responses to AZD1222 COVID-19 vaccine. General observations from the study: Among vaccine-associated CD4 TCRs, coverage spanned spike, with dominance at 160-218 and 743-854. Only a handful of individuals given AZD1222 were seropositive at baseline.

V shed 0 bases and J shed 0 bases, with 8 bases lying between them. The CDR3 sequence is 15 residues long. CDR1 SGHRS and CDR2 YFSETQ come from the germline V gene. Here the sequenced sample was peripheral blood, taken on day 0 of AZD1222 vaccination. The chain recombines TRBV5-1 with TRBJ2-3; D not certain. The sequence was obtained from an adult in good health. The CDR3 protein is CASSLGQTSTDTQYF. The CDR3 region has the DNA TGCGCCAGCAGCTTGGGGCAGACCAGCACAGATACGCAGTATTTT.